The T cell receptor (beta chain) described here comes from a study of CD8 T cells in ankylosing spondylitis. A single record per CDR3 protein comes from TCRdb applying MiXCR to the 5' RACE reads. The sample records some 840,000 distinct CDR3 sequences, roughly 12% being singletons. The sample holds many counts of this clonotype. The antigen is not known. This CDR3 is built from 14 residues. The ends were cut back, 3 bases at V and 0 bases at J, with 9 bases in the middle. Per germline, CDR1 SQVTM and CDR2 ANQGSEA. The study, taken as a whole, reports: Characteristic of ankylosing spondylitis blood, it appeared, was a TCR beta motif comprising roughly eight highly homologous variants. Reports say disease-linked clones showed up significantly more in matched ankylosing spondylitis synovial fluid.

This TCR derives from a male donor with ankylosing spondylitis. This chain connects TRBV29-1 to TRBJ2-1; D possibly corresponds to TRBD2 (5 bases). Material for sequencing was blood, either unsorted or a sorted T cell fraction (not recorded which). This CDR3 reads CSVDRGSSYNEQFF. CDR3 sequence (DNA): TGCAGCGTTGACCGAGGGAGCTCCTACAATGAGCAGTTCTTC.